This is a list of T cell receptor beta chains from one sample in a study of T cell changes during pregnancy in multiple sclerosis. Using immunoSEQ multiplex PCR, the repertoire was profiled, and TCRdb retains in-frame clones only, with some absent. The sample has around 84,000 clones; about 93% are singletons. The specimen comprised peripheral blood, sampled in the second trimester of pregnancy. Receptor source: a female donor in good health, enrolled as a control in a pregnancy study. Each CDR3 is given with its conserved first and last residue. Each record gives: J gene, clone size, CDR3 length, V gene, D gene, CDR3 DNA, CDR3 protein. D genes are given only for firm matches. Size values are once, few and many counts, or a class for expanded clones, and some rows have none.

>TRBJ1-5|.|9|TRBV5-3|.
TGTGCCAAACTTCAGCCCCAGCATTTT
CAKLQPQHF
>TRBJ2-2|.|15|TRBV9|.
TGTGCCAGCAGCGTAAACGGGGGAAACACCGGGGAGCTGTTTTTT
CASSVNGGNTGELFF
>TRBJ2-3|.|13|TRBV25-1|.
TGTGCCAGCAATGAAAACTCCGGAGATACGCAGTATTTT
CASNENSGDTQYF
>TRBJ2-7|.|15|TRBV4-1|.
TGCGCCAGCAGCCAAGAACGGACAGCTCCTTACGAGCAGTACTTC
CASSQERTAPYEQYF
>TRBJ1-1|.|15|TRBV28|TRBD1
TGTGCCAGCAGCATCCTGACAGGGGGTAGCACTGAAGCTTTCTTT
CASSILTGGSTEAFF
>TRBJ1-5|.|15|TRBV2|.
TGTGCCAGCAGTCAACAGGGTTTCGGAGTTCAGCCCCAGCATTTT
CASSQQGFGVQPQHF
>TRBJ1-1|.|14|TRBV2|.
TGTGCCAGCAGTCTACAGGGTGGGAACACTGAAGCTTTCTTT
CASSLQGGNTEAFF
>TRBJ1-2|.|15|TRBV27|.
TGTGCCAGCAGTTCTAGTTCTACACCGGGCTATGGCTACACCTTC
CASSSSSTPGYGYTF
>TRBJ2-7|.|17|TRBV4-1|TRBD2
TGCGCCAGCAGCCAAGAGGTGACTAGCGGTTATTCAGGCGAGCAGTACTTC
CASSQEVTSGYSGEQYF
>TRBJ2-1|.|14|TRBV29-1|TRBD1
TGCAGCGGGTCAGGGGGCGGGATCTACAATGAGCAGTTCTTC
CSGSGGGIYNEQFF
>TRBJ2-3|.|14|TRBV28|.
TGTGCCAGCAGATCGGTCCCCCGCGGAGATACGCAGTATTTT
CASRSVPRGDTQYF
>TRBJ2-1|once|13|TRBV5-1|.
TGCGCCAGCAGCTTGGCTGGACTCCGGGGGCAGTTCTTC
CASSLAGLRGQFF
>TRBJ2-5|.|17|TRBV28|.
TGTGCCAGCAGTTTACAGGTGGCAGGGATCCTTCAAGAGACCCAGTACTTC
CASSLQVAGILQETQYF
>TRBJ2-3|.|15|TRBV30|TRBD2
TGTGCCTGGAGTGACCTAGCGGGAGCGGGAGATACGCAGTATTTT
CAWSDLAGAGDTQYF
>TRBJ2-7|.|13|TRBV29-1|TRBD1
TGCAGCGTGGTAACAGGGGCCCCCTACGAGCAGTACTTC
CSVVTGAPYEQYF
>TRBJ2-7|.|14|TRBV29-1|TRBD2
TGCAGCGTTGGGGCGGGGGGTATGGGAGGCGAGCAGTACTTC
CSVGAGGMGGEQYF
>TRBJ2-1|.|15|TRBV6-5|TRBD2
TGTGCCAGCAGTAACGGACTAGCGGGGAGTAATGAGCAGTTCTTC
CASSNGLAGSNEQFF
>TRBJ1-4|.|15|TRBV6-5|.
TGTGCCAGCACCGGGCGTGGACGGGGTAATGAAAAACTGTTTTTT
CASTGRGRGNEKLFF
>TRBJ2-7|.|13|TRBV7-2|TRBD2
TGTGCCAGCCAGACTAGCGGGAGATCCGAGCAGTACTTC
CASQTSGRSEQYF
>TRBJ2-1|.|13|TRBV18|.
TGTGCCAGCTCACCAAGTCTATACAATGAGCAGTTCTTC
CASSPSLYNEQFF
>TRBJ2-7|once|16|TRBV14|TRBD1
TGTGCCAGCAGCCCTCCGACAGGGGTTCGCCGCTTCGAGCAGTACTTC
CASSPPTGVRRFEQYF
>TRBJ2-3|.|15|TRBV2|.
TGTGCCAGCAGCCCCAGGGAGGGGGGCACAGATACGCAGTATTTT
CASSPREGGTDTQYF
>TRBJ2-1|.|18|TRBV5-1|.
TGCGCCAGCAGCTTGGGATCAAGTGAAACAGGGCCCTACAATGAGCAGTTCTTC
CASSLGSSETGPYNEQFF
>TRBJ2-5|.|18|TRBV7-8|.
TGTGCCAGCAGCTACGACGAAATAGGACAGATAGGGTTCGAGACCCAGTACTTC
CASSYDEIGQIGFETQYF
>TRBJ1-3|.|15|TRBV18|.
TGTGCCAGCTCCCCCCAGACAGGTTCGAGAAACACCATATATTTT
CASSPQTGSRNTIYF
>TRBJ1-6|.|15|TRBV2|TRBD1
TGTGCCAGCAGTGAACGGGTTGACACGGGACAGGGTGTCCACTTT
CASSERVDTGQGVHF
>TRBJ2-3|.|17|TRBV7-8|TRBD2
TGTGCCAGCAGCCCTATCTCGACTAGCGGGAGTGCATATACGCAGTATTTT
CASSPISTSGSAYTQYF
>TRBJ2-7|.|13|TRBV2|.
TGTGCCAGCAACCAAGACAGGACCAACGAGCAGTACTTC
CASNQDRTNEQYF
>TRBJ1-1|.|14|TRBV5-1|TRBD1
TGCGCCAGCAGCTGGACAGGGGGGAACACTGAAGCTTTCTTT
CASSWTGGNTEAFF
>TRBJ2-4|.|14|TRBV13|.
TGTGCCAGCAGCTTAGAAGCGGAGAGGAACATTCAGTACTTC
CASSLEAERNIQYF
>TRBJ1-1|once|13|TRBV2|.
TGTGCCAGCAGTTCGGACACAGACACTGAAGCTTTCTTT
CASSSDTDTEAFF
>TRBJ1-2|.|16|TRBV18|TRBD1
TGTGCCAGCTCACCCCAGACCCGGGACAGGGATTATGGCTACACCTTC
CASSPQTRDRDYGYTF
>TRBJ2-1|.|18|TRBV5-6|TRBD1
TGTGCCAGCAGCTTTCCGGGACAGGGGCCGCAATCCTACAATGAGCAGTTCTTC
CASSFPGQGPQSYNEQFF
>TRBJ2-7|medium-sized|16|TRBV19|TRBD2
TGTGCCAGTAGTCCTCGGACTAGCGGGATATCCTACGAGCAGTACTTC
CASSPRTSGISYEQYF
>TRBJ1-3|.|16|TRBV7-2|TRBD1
TGTGCCAGCAGCTTAGCTGGGACAGGGACTGGAAACACCATATATTTT
CASSLAGTGTGNTIYF
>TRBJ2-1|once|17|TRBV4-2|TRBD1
TGTGCCAGCAGCCAGGAAGGACAGGCCAGATCCTACAATGAGCAGTTCTTC
CASSQEGQARSYNEQFF
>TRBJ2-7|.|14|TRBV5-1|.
TGCGCCAGCAGCCGGTCAGGATTGATCTACGAGCAGTACTTC
CASSRSGLIYEQYF
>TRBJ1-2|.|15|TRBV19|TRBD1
TGTGCCAGTAGTCAGACCGGACAGGGGGCTCGGAGCTACACCTTC
CASSQTGQGARSYTF
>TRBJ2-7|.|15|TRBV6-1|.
TGTGCCAGCACATACCGGGGGAAGGAACGCTACGAGCAGTACTTC
CASTYRGKERYEQYF
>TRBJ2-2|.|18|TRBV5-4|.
TGTGCCAGCAGCTTGGGGGGCGTTAGTTTGGCGAACACCGGGGAGCTGTTTTTT
CASSLGGVSLANTGELFF
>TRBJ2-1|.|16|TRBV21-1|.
TGTGCCAGCAGCATAAGACAGGGGGCGCCATACAATGAGCAGTTCTTC
CASSIRQGAPYNEQFF